The next 5 T cell receptor beta chains were all read from a single sample in a study of PD-1 blockade in classical Hodgkin lymphoma. Every one of the patients relapsed after autologous stem cell transplantation (brentuximab vedotin exposure was variable). Assay: immunoSEQ multiplex PCR; the TCRdb copy retains only in-frame clones and omits some. The profile covers tens of thousands of clones, with approximately 80% appearing a single time and around 8.8% taken by the ten largest. The sequencing used peripheral blood mononuclear cells (PBMCs), collected before the second cycle of nivolumab. The receptors were sampled from a human donor with classical Hodgkin lymphoma.

The chain links TRBV13 to TRBJ2-7; tentative D call: TRBD1 (5 bases). This CDR3 has 17 amino acids. Trimming removed 0 bases at V and 0 bases at J, with 15 bases between. The germline CDR1 and CDR2 sequences are PRHDT and FYEKMQ (reference sequence). The CDR3 region is CASSLGWSGASSYEQYF. In DNA, the CDR3 is TGTGCCAGCAGCTTAGGCTGGTCTGGGGCCTCCTCCTACGAGCAGTACTTC.

The sample holds a few counts of this clone. The chain combines TRBV7-9 with TRBJ1-2, with D perhaps TRBD1 (6 bases). CDR3 length: 14 amino acids. With 7 bases removed from V and 8 bases from J, the gap between germline ends came to 20 bases. Germline V CDR1 and CDR2: SEHNR, FQNEAQ (reference sequence). CDR3: CASNYDAGVGGYTF. The CDR3 DNA follows: TGTGCCAGCAATTACGACGCAGGGGTAGGAGGCTACACCTTC.

There are a few counts of this clone. The junction shows a germline mismatch at one end, possibly a read error. The chain links TRBV5-4 to TRBJ2-5; 9 positions match TRBD2. The CDR3 extends over 17 amino acids. The V gene's germline CDR1 is SGHNT and CDR2 YYREEE (reference sequence). CDR3 in DNA: TGCGCCAGCAGCCAAGGGGTGTCGCGGGGGGGGCTGGAGACCCAGTACTTC. Its protein is CASSQGVSRGGLETQYF.

The chain combines TRBV9 with TRBJ2-1; perhaps TRBD2 as D (6 bases). V gave up 2 bases and J gave up 6 bases, with 15 bases separating them. This CDR3 has 15 amino acids. In germline, CDR1 is SGDLS, CDR2 YYNGEE. CDR3 in DNA: TGTGCCAGCAGCGTCCTAGGATTAGCGGTCAATGAGCAGTTCTTC. Protein: CASSVLGLAVNEQFF.

J is TRBJ1-1 and V is TRBV14, with D possibly matching TRBD1 (6 bases). V was shortened by 4 bases and J by 4 bases, with 16 bases between the two germline ends. The CDR3 spans 15 residues. Germline V gene lookup returns CDR1 SGHDN and CDR2 FVKESK. CDR3 in amino acids: CASSLNRASGTEAFF. The CDR3 nucleotides read TGTGCCAGCAGCCTAAACAGGGCTTCGGGCACTGAAGCTTTCTTT. Supplemented by reference TRBV14 and TRBJ1-1, the full variable domain reads EAGVTQFPSHSVIEKGQTVTLRCDPISGHDNLYWYRRVMGKEIKFLLHFVKESKQDESGMPNNRFLAERTGGTYSTLKVQPAELEDSGVYFCASSLNRASGTEAFFGQGTRLTVV.